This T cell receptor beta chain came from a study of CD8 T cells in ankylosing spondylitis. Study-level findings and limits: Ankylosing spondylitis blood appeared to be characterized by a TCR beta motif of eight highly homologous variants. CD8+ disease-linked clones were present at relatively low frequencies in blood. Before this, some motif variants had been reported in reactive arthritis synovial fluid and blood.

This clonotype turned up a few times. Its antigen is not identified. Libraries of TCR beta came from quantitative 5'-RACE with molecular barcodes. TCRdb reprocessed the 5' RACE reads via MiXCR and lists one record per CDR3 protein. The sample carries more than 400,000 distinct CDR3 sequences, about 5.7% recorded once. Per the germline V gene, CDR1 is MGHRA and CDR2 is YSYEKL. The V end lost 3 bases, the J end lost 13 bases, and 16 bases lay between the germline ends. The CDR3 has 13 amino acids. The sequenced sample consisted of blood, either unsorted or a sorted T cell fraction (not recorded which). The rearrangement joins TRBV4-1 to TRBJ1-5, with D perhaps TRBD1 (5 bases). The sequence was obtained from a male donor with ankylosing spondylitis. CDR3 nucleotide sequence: TGCGCCAGCAGCCACCCGGGGGAGGGCCCTCAGCATTTT. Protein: CASSHPGEGPQHF.